This T cell receptor beta chain was profiled in a study of regulatory T cells in long-lasting Graves disease. Study-wide results and caveats: With persistent disease, TRBV28, TRBJ1-2 and TRBJ2-5 were the favored segments.

TCR beta libraries were built with iRepertoire HTBI primers and Arm-PCR of CDR3 regions. TCRdb re-called the multiplex PCR reads through MiXCR, storing one row per CDR3 protein. The sample carries more than 450,000 distinct CDR3 sequences, 12% recorded once. Details on this clonotype: What it binds is not known.

CDR1 is SGHRS and CDR2 is YFSETQ in the germline V gene. V trimming: 0 bases; J trimming: 3 bases; junction bases outside the gene matches: 3. The CDR3 is made up of 16 amino acids. The time point was: newly diagnosed GD, antithyroid drugs for less than 3 months. There was RNA extracted from PBMCs, and the TCR library was made from it. This sample was shared with a second study, whose subject was T cells in Graves' hyperthyroidism and ophthalmopathy. That investigation notes: Recently diagnosed hyperthyroidism of less than 2 months' duration affected patients aged 18 to 65. Researchers ran a first-round RT-PCR on the TCR CDR3 using the HTBI primer set.

The input for sequencing was peripheral blood mononuclear cells (PBMCs), taken at new diagnosis, from a patient treated with antithyroid drugs. The receptor comes from a woman between 25 and 40 years old with Graves disease. The chain links TRBV5-1 to TRBJ2-3; 11 bases are a match to TRBD2. In nucleotides, the CDR3 is TGCGCCAGCAGCTTGGAGACTAGCGGGAATACAGATACGCAGTATTTT. It codes for CASSLETSGNTDTQYF.